This T cell receptor (beta chain) emerged from a study of vaccination and CD4 T cells after COVID-19. In the study overall: The makeup of the convalescents was six males and four females, two of them Hispanic.

Worth noting for this clonotype: Its antigen is still unknown.

Oncomine TCR Beta short-read sequencing was applied to DNA from cultured CD4+ T cells. Using the QIAamp micro DNA kit, genomic DNA was extracted from the CD4+ T cells that had been cultured. TCRdb re-called the PCR reads through MiXCR, storing one row per CDR3 protein. The data show some 11,000 distinct CDR3 sequences, about 40% seen once. The sample's treatment: roughly 11-day PBMC culture with coronavirus spike peptide pools or control peptides (ViraFEST assay). A half-volume replacement of the medium with fresh IL-2 medium was performed on days 3 and 7. This clonotype originated in a human donor who had recovered from COVID-19. The sample consisted of CD4+ T cells from blood, cultured in vitro.

For the CDR3, the DNA is TGCGCCAGCAGTCCGGACAGGGGGCCCACCGGGGAGCTGTTTTTT. It translates to CASSPDRGPTGELFF. The chain links TRBV5-1 to TRBJ2-2; 11 bases are a match to TRBD1. CDR1 is SGHRS and CDR2 is YFSETQ in the germline V gene. V shed 5 bases, J shed 4 bases, and the junction held 4 bases outside the gene matches. This CDR3 is built from 15 residues.